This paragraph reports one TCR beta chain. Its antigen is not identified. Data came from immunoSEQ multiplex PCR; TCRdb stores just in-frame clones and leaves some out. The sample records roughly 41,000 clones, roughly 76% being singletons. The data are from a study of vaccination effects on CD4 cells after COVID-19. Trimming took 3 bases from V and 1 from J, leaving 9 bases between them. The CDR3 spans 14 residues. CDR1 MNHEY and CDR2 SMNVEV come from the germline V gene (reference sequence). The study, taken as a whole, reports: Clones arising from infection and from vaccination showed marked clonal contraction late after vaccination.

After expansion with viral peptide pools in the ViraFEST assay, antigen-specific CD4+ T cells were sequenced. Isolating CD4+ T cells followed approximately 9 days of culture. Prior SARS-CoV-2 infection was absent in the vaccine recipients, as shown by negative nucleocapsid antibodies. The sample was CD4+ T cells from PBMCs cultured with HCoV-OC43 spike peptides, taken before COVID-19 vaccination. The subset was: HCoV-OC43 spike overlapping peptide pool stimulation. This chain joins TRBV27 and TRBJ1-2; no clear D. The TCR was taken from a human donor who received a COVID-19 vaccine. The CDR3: CASSLRALNYGYTF. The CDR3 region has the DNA TGTGCCAGCAGTTTGCGGGCGCTTAACTATGGCTACACCTTC.